This T cell receptor beta chain originates from a study of T cell responses to AZD1222 COVID-19 vaccine. Germline trimming cut 4 bases from V and 7 bases from J; bases unmatched to any gene: 10. CDR3 length: 16 residues. Per germline, CDR1 MDHEN and CDR2 SYDVKM. Here immunoSEQ multiplex PCR was the method, and the copy in TCRdb shows in-frame clones only, minus some. Here the sample spans around 180,000 clones, 75% to 90% being singletons. The input for sequencing was peripheral blood, taken on day 0 of AZD1222 vaccination. This receptor was obtained from an adult in good health. The chain joins TRBV28 to TRBJ1-6; 7 bases agree with TRBD1. The chain's CDR3 is CASSSPHRGGNSPLHF. The CDR3 DNA reads as TGTGCCAGCAGTTCCCCGCACAGGGGCGGCAATTCACCCCTCCACTTT.